This T cell receptor (beta chain) was recorded in a study of blood T cell repertoires in COVID-19. The overall study: PBMCs, B-cell-depleted T cells, or T cells were the source of the cDNA or gDNA that made up the material.

V gave up 4 bases and J gave up 1 base; unmatched junction bases: 5. The germline V gene has CDR1 SGHNT and CDR2 YYREEE (reference sequence). CDR3 length equals 15 residues. The protocol was immunoSEQ multiplex PCR, while the TCRdb copy is restricted to in-frame clones and leaves out a portion. The sample includes 150,000 to 200,000 clones, 88% of them seen just once. This sequence originates from a human donor in a cohort sampled during active COVID-19. Sequencing input: peripheral blood. The gene calls are TRBV5-4 and TRBJ1-2; the match to TRBD1 covers 9 bases. The CDR3 nucleotides are TGTGCCAGCAGCGGGAAGGGACAGGGTAACTATGGCTACACCTTC. Translating it yields CASSGKGQGNYGYTF. Full variable domain (remainder filled in from reference TRBV5-4 and TRBJ1-2): ETGVTQSPTHLIKTRGQQVTLRCSSQSGHNTVSWYQQALGQGPQFIFQYYREEENGRGNFPPRFSGLQFPNYSSELNVNALELDDSALYLCASSGKGQGNYGYTFGSGTRLTVV.